Following are 22 T cell receptor beta chains from one sample sequenced in a study of control samples from healthy donors and cancer patients. Assay used: immunoSEQ multiplex PCR; TCRdb lists only in-frame clones, some missing. The sample consists of roughly 130,000 clones, 85% to 95% of them appearing once. What was sequenced was PBMCs. The receptors were gathered from a man aged 45 to 65 with head and neck cancer.

The genes are TRBV30 and TRBJ1-4, with D possibly matching TRBD1 (6 bases). V dropped 0 bases and J dropped 7 bases, with 12 bases sitting between them. CDR3 length: 14 residues. Germline CDR1 is GTSNPN and CDR2 is SVGIG (reference sequence). The CDR3 region is CAWSVGTRGEKLFF. The CDR3 nucleotides read TGTGCCTGGAGTGTTGGGACCAGGGGTGAAAAACTGTTTTTT. Based on the CDR3 plus reference TRBV30 and TRBJ1-4, the full variable domain is SQTIHQWPATLVQPVGSPLSLECTVEGTSNPNLYWYRQAAGRGLQLLFYSVGIGQISSEVPQNLSASRPQDRQFILSSKKLLLSDSGFYLCAWSVGTRGEKLFFGSGTQLSVL.

The genes are TRBV27 and TRBJ2-5; D is possibly TRBD1 (6 bases). With 6 bases removed from V and 6 bases from J, the gap between germline ends came to 26 bases. The CDR3 loop spans 17 amino acids. CDR1 is MNHEY and CDR2 is SMNVEV in the germline V gene (reference sequence). The CDR3 protein is CASRTLRKGQGIQTQYF. The CDR3 region has the DNA TGTGCCAGCAGAACCCTAAGGAAGGGGCAGGGGATTCAGACCCAGTACTTC.

The V and J genes are TRBV12-3 or TRBV12-4 and TRBJ2-3; D not certain. The CDR3 consists of 13 residues. The V gene lost 3 bases and the J gene lost 4 bases, with 8 bases spanning the gap. The CDR3 is CASSFPISDTQYF. CDR3 nucleotide sequence: TGTGCCAGCAGTTTCCCGATTTCAGATACGCAGTATTTT.

This clone was seen just once. The chain joins TRBV4-3 to TRBJ2-1, with 8 bases identical to TRBD1. This CDR3 comprises 14 residues. Germline V gene data show CDR1 as LGHNA and CDR2 as YSLEER. V gave up 5 bases and J gave up 8 bases; unmatched junction bases: 8. The CDR3 DNA is TGCGCCAGCAGCTCCCGGACAGGGACGGATGAGCAGTTCTTC. Translated, it gives CASSSRTGTDEQFF.

For this clone: Distinct nucleotide sequences in the sample also encode this CDR3. The chain employs TRBV5-1 and TRBJ1-1; tentatively, D is TRBD1 (6 bases). There are 14 residues in the CDR3. CDR1 and CDR2 from the germline V gene are SGHRS and YFSETQ. Trimming cost V 0 bases and J 3 bases, with 9 bases left between them. The CDR3 region is CASSLGRGDTEAFF. CDR3 sequence (DNA): TGCGCCAGCAGCTTGGGCAGGGGAGACACTGAAGCTTTCTTT. The complete variable domain, with remaining parts taken from reference TRBV5-1 and TRBJ1-1, reads KAGVTQTPRYLIKTRGQQVTLSCSPISGHRSVSWYQQTPGQGLQFLFEYFSETQRNKGNFPGRFSGRQFSNSRSEMNVSTLELGDSALYLCASSLGRGDTEAFFGQGTRLTVV.

This sequence joins TRBV5-1 and TRBJ1-1; D remains unclear. Germline V gene lookup returns CDR1 SGHRS and CDR2 YFSETQ. Trimming pared 2 bases from V and 2 bases from J, leaving 13 bases between. This CDR3 spans 15 amino acids. In DNA, the CDR3 is TGCGCCAGCAGCTTCGAGGGTATACCTAACACTGAAGCTTTCTTT. It translates to CASSFEGIPNTEAFF.

The chain uses TRBV9 and TRBJ1-3, with 10 bases that match TRBD1. Trimming removed 4 bases from V and 9 bases from J; junction bases left unmatched: 10. Germline CDR1 reads SGDLS; CDR2 reads YYNGEE. The CDR3 spans 15 residues. In DNA form, the CDR3 reads TGTGCCAGCAGCCCGCCGGGACAGGGGACTTCCACCATATATTTT. This codes for CASSPPGQGTSTIYF.

The chain joins TRBV6-2 or TRBV6-3 to TRBJ1-2; D call uncertain. This CDR3 is built from 13 residues. V was cut by 3 bases and J by 8 bases, with 13 bases left in between. The germline V gene encodes CDR1 MNHEY and CDR2 SVGEGT. The CDR3 nucleotides read TGTGCCAGCAGTTATCACCCCCCCCGGGGCTACACCTTC. It codes for CASSYHPPRGYTF.

The gene calls are TRBV28 and TRBJ2-2; D remains unclear. Germline V gives CDR1 MDHEN, CDR2 SYDVKM. This CDR3 comprises 15 residues. V lost 7 bases and J lost 5, with 17 bases in between. CDR3 in amino acids: CASTPPGVWTGELFF. The CDR3 DNA sequence: TGTGCCAGCACCCCCCCTGGAGTTTGGACCGGGGAGCTGTTTTTT.

The chain has TRBV18 and TRBJ2-1; D not certain. Germline V gene data show CDR1 as KGHSH and CDR2 as LQKENI. Trimming took off 5 bases at V and 8 bases at J, with 19 bases between the two ends. The CDR3 consists of 15 residues. This CDR3 is CASSVLGSTGDEQFF. The CDR3 region has the DNA TGTGCCAGCTCAGTGCTAGGTTCAACGGGCGATGAGCAGTTCTTC.

This chain connects TRBV4-3 to TRBJ2-5; D might be TRBD2 (6 bases). This CDR3 contains 14 residues. Germline V lookup: CDR1 LGHNA, CDR2 YSLEER. The V end was cut by 0 bases, the J end by 6 bases, with 11 bases between. CDR3 loop: CASSQDLREQTQYF. CDR3 nucleotides: TGCGCCAGCAGCCAAGATTTGCGGGAACAGACCCAGTACTTC.

The gene calls are TRBV9 and TRBJ1-5, with unresolved D. The germline V and J ends were trimmed by 6 bases and 14 bases, with 12 bases remaining between them. Germline lookup yields CDR1 SGDLS and CDR2 YYNGEE. CDR3 size: 10 residues. CDR3 in amino acids: CASTGLDEHF. The CDR3 DNA reads TGTGCCAGCACCGGTCTAGACGAGCATTTT.

This rearrangement joins TRBV19 to TRBJ1-2; a weak D match, TRBD1 (6 bases). V dropped 3 bases and J dropped 3 bases, with 14 bases sitting between them. From germline, CDR1 is LNHDA and CDR2 SQIVND (reference sequence). The CDR3 runs 15 residues. As DNA, the CDR3 is TGTGCCAGTAGTATCTGGGGGGCCGAGGACTATGGCTACACCTTC. It encodes CASSIWGAEDYGYTF. Full variable domain (remainder filled in from reference TRBV19 and TRBJ1-2): DGGITQSPKYLFRKEGQNVTLSCEQNLNHDAMYWYRQDPGQGLRLIYYSQIVNDFQKGDIAEGYSVSREKKESFPLTVTSAQKNPTAFYLCASSIWGAEDYGYTFGSGTRLTVV.

The rearrangement uses TRBV18 and TRBJ2-3; 7 bases are shared with TRBD2. Trimming at V came to 6 bases and at J to 1 base, leaving 16 bases not matched to a gene. The CDR3 is 18 residues long. CDR1 is KGHSH and CDR2 is LQKENI in the germline V gene. CDR3 nucleotide sequence: TGTGCCAGCTCGCGATCCGGGCCCCGGGCGGGGGGCACAGATACGCAGTATTTT. This translates into CASSRSGPRAGGTDTQYF.

The chain has TRBV28 and TRBJ1-1; weak D call: TRBD1 (5 bases). Germline-derived CDR1 and CDR2 are MDHEN and SYDVKM. V lost 8 bases to trimming and J lost 1 base, with 11 bases between them. This CDR3 is 13 amino acids long. The DNA of the CDR3 is TGTGCCAGCCCGGGGACGGGGAACACTGAAGCTTTCTTT. Its translation is CASPGTGNTEAFF.

V gene TRBV18 combines with J gene TRBJ2-1; D unresolved. Trimming left V 3 bases short and J 3 bases short, with 12 bases between. The CDR3 loop spans 15 amino acids. The germline CDR1 and CDR2 sequences are KGHSH and LQKENI. The CDR3 protein is CASSPSGSYYNEQFF. The DNA of the CDR3 is TGTGCCAGCTCACCGTCCGGGTCCTACTACAATGAGCAGTTCTTC.

This rearrangement joins TRBV5-1 to TRBJ2-3; D is ambiguous. This CDR3 is built from 16 residues. V was shortened by 0 bases and J by 4 bases, with 15 bases between the two germline ends. Germline V gene data show CDR1 as SGHRS and CDR2 as YFSETQ. Written as DNA, the CDR3 is TGCGCCAGCAGCTTGGGACCTTCCACCGGGCCAGATACGCAGTATTTT. Its protein product is CASSLGPSTGPDTQYF.

The chain is built from TRBV20-1 and TRBJ2-5, with D perhaps TRBD1 or TRBD2 (5 bases each). Germline CDR1 reads DFQATT; CDR2 reads SNEGSKA (reference sequence). There are 10 residues in the CDR3. V lost 7 bases and J lost 4, with 7 bases in between. CDR3 in amino acids: CSVGAETQYF. The CDR3 bases are TGCAGTGTCGGGGCAGAGACCCAGTACTTC.

The V gene is TRBV11-2, the J gene TRBJ1-6; D possibly corresponds to TRBD1 (5 bases). The V gene lost 0 bases and the J gene lost 10 bases, with 10 bases spanning the gap. Looked up from germline, CDR1 is SGHAT and CDR2 is FQNNGV. This CDR3 region has 14 residues. CDR3 nucleotide sequence: TGTGCCAGCAGCTTAGAGGGCAGGGACTCACCCCTCCACTTT. It translates to CASSLEGRDSPLHF. Drawing the rest from reference TRBV11-2 and TRBJ1-6, the complete variable domain is EAGVAQSPRYKIIEKRQSVAFWCNPISGHATLYWYQQILGQGPKLLIQFQNNGVVDDSQLPKDRFSAERLKGVDSTLKIQPAKLEDSAVYLCASSLEGRDSPLHFGNGTRLTVT.

This sequence joins TRBV7-2 and TRBJ2-3; D unresolved. Germline V gene data show CDR1 as SGHTA and CDR2 as FQGNSA. This CDR3 comprises 14 residues. Trimming shortened V by 5 bases and J by 4 bases, and 13 bases separated the two germline ends. As DNA, the CDR3 is TGTGCCAGCAGCGCGACCGCCGCCGCAGATACGCAGTATTTT. Translation gives CASSATAAADTQYF.

Turning to this clone: Relative to the germline gene, one junction end is altered; a read error may explain this. The J gene is TRBJ2-3, the V gene TRBV7-9, with D tentatively TRBD1 or TRBD2 (5 bases each). The CDR3 runs to 15 residues. In germline, CDR1 is SEHNR, CDR2 FQNEAQ (reference sequence). The CDR3 sequence is CASSLAGAKADTQYF. Written as DNA, the CDR3 is TGTGCCAGCAGCCTAGCCGGGGCGAAGGCAGATACGCAGTATTTT.

V is TRBV4-1 and J is TRBJ1-4, with 8 bases identical to TRBD1. The V gene's germline CDR1 is MGHRA and CDR2 YSYEKL. V dropped 4 bases and J dropped 5; count of bases not matched to a gene: 9. This CDR3 comprises 16 residues. Written as DNA, the CDR3 is TGCGCCAGCAGCCGCTACCGGGACAGGCCGAATGAAAAACTGTTTTTT. Amino acid sequence: CASSRYRDRPNEKLFF.